The 23 T cell receptor beta chains reported below all come from one sample, sequenced in a study of blood T cells in healthy people across ages. Alongside a J-beta primer mix, a sample-barcoded 5' primer served in a second PCR lasting roughly 6 to 11 cycles. TCRdb itself ran the 5' RACE reads through MiXCR, one entry per CDR3 protein. The sample yields roughly 1 million distinct CDR3 sequences, under 30% seen once. This same sample was also taken into another study, of T cells of mothers and their children.

The sequenced sample was blood. The receptors derive from a girl aged 2 to 10 in good health.

The chain employs TRBV7-9 and TRBJ2-4, with D perhaps TRBD1 (5 bases). Germline-derived CDR1 and CDR2 are SEHNR and FQNEAQ (reference sequence). V was trimmed by 8 bases and J by 7 bases, leaving 9 bases between them. The CDR3 extends over 11 amino acids. The DNA of the CDR3 is TGTGCCAGCGGCAGGGTGAACATTCAGTACTTC. Its translation is CASGRVNIQYF.

The V and J genes are TRBV11-2 and TRBJ2-4; the D is unclear. CDR1 is SGHAT and CDR2 is FQNNGV in the germline V gene. CDR3 length: 16 amino acids. The V end lost 2 bases, the J end lost 0 bases, and 11 bases lay between the germline ends. This CDR3 is CASSLRGNLAKNIQYF. In DNA form, the CDR3 reads TGTGCCAGCAGCTTACGCGGAAACCTAGCCAAAAACATTCAGTACTTC.

This clonotype has a handful of counts. The V and J genes are TRBV29-1 and TRBJ2-4; TRBD1 is a possible D gene (6 bases). Trimming cost V 7 bases and J 8 bases, with 18 bases left between them. The CDR3 is 13 residues long. Germline CDR1 reads SQVTM; CDR2 reads ANQGSEA. The CDR3 DNA is TGCAGCGCTGTTCAGGACAGTCCAGACATTCAGTACTTC. Amino acids: CSAVQDSPDIQYF.

V usage is TRBV7-9 and J usage is TRBJ1-5, with TRBD1 matching 7 bases. The germline CDR1 and CDR2 sequences are SEHNR and FQNEAQ (reference sequence). This CDR3 spans 16 amino acids. With V trimmed by 6 bases and J by 3 bases, 11 bases remained unmatched. CDR3 in amino acids: CASSLGGDSYNQPQHF. CDR3 nucleotides: TGTGCCAGCAGTCTAGGGGGGGACAGCTACAATCAGCCCCAGCATTTT.

This chain uses TRBV20-1 with TRBJ1-4; TRBD1 aligns across 8 bases. The CDR3 totals 14 residues. Germline CDR1 is DFQATT and CDR2 is SNEGSKA (reference sequence). The ends lost 4 bases at V and 6 bases at J; junction bases unmatched: 7. CDR3 loop: CSATVTGEDEKLFF. The CDR3 region has the DNA TGCAGTGCTACGGTGACAGGGGAGGATGAAAAACTGTTTTTT.

This clonotype has just a few counts. The chain carries TRBV12-3 or TRBV12-4 and TRBJ1-2; the match to TRBD1 covers 9 bases. CDR3 length: 15 residues. V gave up 11 bases and J gave up 1 base; unmatched junction bases: 11. The CDR3 reads CACRETGGFNYGYTF. The CDR3 DNA is TGTGCCTGTAGGGAGACAGGGGGGTTTAACTATGGCTACACCTTC.

V gene TRBV12-5 combines with J gene TRBJ1-2, with D possibly matching TRBD1 (5 bases). The germline gives CDR1 LGHNT, CDR2 FRNRAP. The CDR3 sequence is 14 residues long. Trimming shortened V by 7 bases and J by 4 bases, and 16 bases separated the two germline ends. The CDR3 reads CASAFAEGAYGYTF. The CDR3 region has the DNA TGTGCTAGTGCCTTTGCCGAAGGGGCCTATGGCTACACCTTC.

V and J are TRBV6-6 and TRBJ2-5; TRBD1 agrees at 7 bases. The J call may not be correct, given that the DNA end is closer to TRBJ2-1. The CDR3 loop spans 14 amino acids. In germline, CDR1 is MNHNY, CDR2 SVGAGI (reference sequence). This CDR3 is CASLYGQAPGEQFF. DNA for the CDR3: TGTGCCAGCTTATACGGACAGGCCCCGGGTGAGCAGTTCTTC.

This clonotype turned up a few times. This chain uses TRBV4-1 with TRBJ2-1, with TRBD2 as a possible D gene (5 bases). The CDR3 loop spans 13 amino acids. Trimming removed 2 bases from V and 7 bases from J, with 9 bases in between. CDR1 is MGHRA, CDR2 YSYEKL, per germline. The CDR3 is CASSQPRENEQFF. CDR3 DNA: TGCGCCAGCAGCCAACCGAGGGAGAATGAGCAGTTCTTC.

The V and J genes are TRBV29-1 and TRBJ2-7, with a tentative D call TRBD1 (6 bases). The germline V gene has CDR1 SQVTM and CDR2 ANQGSEA. V was trimmed by 4 bases and J by 2 bases, leaving 12 bases between them. The length of the CDR3 is 13 residues. The CDR3 protein is CSVGAGAPYEQYF. The CDR3 DNA sequence: TGCAGCGTTGGGGCAGGGGCCCCCTACGAGCAGTACTTC.

This clonotype was counted between two and nine times. V usage is TRBV7-3 and J usage is TRBJ2-3; a weak D match, TRBD2 (6 bases). The germline V and J ends were trimmed by 5 bases and 5 bases, with 20 bases remaining between them. CDR1 SGHTA and CDR2 FQGTGA come from the germline V gene. The CDR3 loop spans 16 amino acids. The CDR3 DNA sequence: TGTGCCAGCAGCGCCCATGGGTGGGAGGCAGGAGATACGCAGTATTTT. It yields the protein CASSAHGWEAGDTQYF.

This sequence joins TRBV20-1 and TRBJ2-2; possibly TRBD2 for D (5 bases). V dropped 6 bases and J dropped 4 bases, with 12 bases sitting between them. The CDR3 covers 13 residues. Looked up from germline, CDR1 is DFQATT and CDR2 is SNEGSKA (reference sequence). The CDR3 sequence: CSASRAGTGELFF. Here the CDR3 DNA reads TGCAGTGCCAGTCGGGCGGGCACCGGGGAGCTGTTTTTT.

The chain joins TRBV24-1 to TRBJ2-3; 7 nucleotides line up with TRBD1. The germline V gene encodes CDR1 KGHDR and CDR2 SFDVKD. The CDR3 has 14 amino acids. V lost 7 bases to trimming and J lost 2 bases; unmatched junction nucleotides: 5. CDR3 bases: TGTGCCACCAGCGGGGACAGTCTCACAGATACGCAGTATTTT. This encodes CATSGDSLTDTQYF.

This clonotype has more than one count but fewer than ten. CDR3 sequence (DNA): TGTGCCATCCTCAAGGCGTCTAGCGGGTCCCAGTGGACCGGGGAGCTGTTTTTT. This gives the protein CAILKASSGSQWTGELFF. J is TRBJ2-2 and V is TRBV10-3; 8 bases line up with TRBD2. The CDR3 sequence is 18 residues long. The germline V gene encodes CDR1 ENHRY and CDR2 SYGVKD. J was trimmed by 5 bases and V by 8 bases; bases with no gene match: 19.

The chain is built from TRBV25-1 and TRBJ1-5, with unresolved D. Germline lookup yields CDR1 MGHDK and CDR2 SYGVNS. The CDR3 totals 14 residues. Trimming removed 3 bases at V and 1 base at J, with 7 bases between. The DNA for the CDR3 is TGTGCCAGCAGTGAGTGGCAGAGCAATCAGCCCCAGCATTTT. Protein product: CASSEWQSNQPQHF. Using reference TRBV25-1 and TRBJ1-5 for the parts outside the CDR3, the full variable domain is EADIYQTPRYLVIGTGKKITLECSQTMGHDKMYWYQQDPGMELHLIHYSYGVNSTEKGDLSSESTVSRIRTEHFPLTLESARPSHTSQYLCASSEWQSNQPQHFGDGTRLSIL.

The gene calls are TRBV5-4 and TRBJ2-4; 7 bases match TRBD1. The junction had 12 bases not matched to a gene; V was cut back by 4 bases and J by 8 bases. The CDR3 length is 15 residues. CDR1 is SGHNT, CDR2 YYREEE, per germline (reference sequence). CDR3 nucleotide sequence: TGTGCCAGCAGCCCAGATGGGGACAGTACGGACATTCAGTACTTC. Protein: CASSPDGDSTDIQYF.

This clonotype was counted only a few times. The chain carries TRBV5-6 and TRBJ2-4; TRBD1 is a possible D gene (5 bases). The CDR3 has 15 residues. Germline V gene sequence: CDR1 SGHDT, CDR2 YYEEEE. V gave up 3 bases and J gave up 1 base, with 11 bases separating them. This CDR3 is CASSCRQTAKNIQYF. In DNA, the CDR3 is TGTGCCAGCAGCTGCCGACAGACCGCCAAAAACATTCAGTACTTC.

In this sample, this clonotype turned up once. This chain joins TRBV20-1 and TRBJ1-5; D is possibly TRBD1 (5 bases). Trimming removed 4 bases from V and 2 bases from J, with 12 bases in between. The CDR3 length is 14 residues. CDR1 DFQATT and CDR2 SNEGSKA come from the germline V gene (reference sequence). CDR3 bases: TGCAGTGCTACCGACAGAAGAGGCAATCAGCCCCAGCATTTT. It is translated as CSATDRRGNQPQHF.

CDR3 region: CASRVKGALDQPQHF. CDR3 nucleotides: TGTGCCAGCCGGGTTAAGGGGGCCCTGGATCAGCCCCAGCATTTT. V and J are TRBV2 and TRBJ1-5, with TRBD1 matching over 7 bases. The trim removed 8 bases at V and 5 bases at J, leaving 12 bases unmatched. The germline V gene has CDR1 SNHLY and CDR2 FYNNEI. The CDR3 spans 15 residues. The full variable domain, with the rest looked up from reference TRBV2 and TRBJ1-5, is EPEVTQTPSHQVTQMGQEVILRCVPISNHLYFYWYRQILGQKVEFLVSFYNNEISEKSEIFDDQFSVERPDGSNFTLKIRSTKLEDSAMYFCASRVKGALDQPQHFGDGTRLSIL.

In its sample, this clonotype was seen a few times. Mismatch with germline at one junction end may stem from a read error. The V and J genes are TRBV13 and TRBJ2-5; 10 bases align to TRBD1. The end of the DNA fits TRBJ2-7 better, so the J call may be wrong. In germline, CDR1 is PRHDT, CDR2 FYEKMQ (reference sequence). The CDR3 spans 15 residues. The CDR3 spells CTSSQTGQGTYEQYF. The CDR3 DNA follows: TGTACCAGCAGCCAGACGGGACAGGGGACCTACGAGCAGTACTTC.

This clonotype was detected only once. CDR3 region: CASRSPGRGLLGDTQYF. DNA for the CDR3: TGTGCCAGCCGCTCACCCGGTAGAGGACTCCTGGGGGATACGCAGTATTTT. The chain joins TRBV9 to TRBJ2-3, with D possibly matching TRBD2 (5 bases). The V end lost 7 bases, the J end lost 6 bases, and 27 bases lay between the germline ends. Germline-derived CDR1 and CDR2 are SGDLS and YYNGEE. This CDR3 is built from 17 residues. Using reference TRBV9 and TRBJ2-3 for the parts outside the CDR3, the full variable domain is DSGVTQTPKHLITATGQRVTLRCSPRSGDLSVYWYQQSLDQGLQFLIQYYNGEERAKGNILERFSAQQFPDLHSELNLSSLELGDSALYFCASRSPGRGLLGDTQYFGPGTRLTVL.

V is TRBV6-1 and J is TRBJ2-7; 8 nucleotides align to TRBD1. V was pared by 3 bases and J by 2 bases, with 9 bases of the junction left unmatched. The germline CDR1 and CDR2 sequences are MNHNS and SASEGT. The CDR3 consists of 16 residues. CDR3: CASSEVGQGPPYEQYF. CDR3 in DNA: TGTGCCAGCAGTGAGGTTGGACAGGGTCCTCCCTACGAGCAGTACTTC.

This clonotype was seen more than once but under ten times. Here the CDR3 reads CASSLYGGEQFF. For the CDR3, the DNA is TGTGCCAGCAGTTTATATGGTGGTGAGCAGTTCTTC. The chain employs TRBV27 and TRBJ2-1, with unresolved D. The CDR3 is 12 residues long. Germline CDR1 MNHEY, CDR2 SMNVEV (reference sequence). With 1 base removed from V and 9 bases from J, the gap between germline ends came to 7 bases.